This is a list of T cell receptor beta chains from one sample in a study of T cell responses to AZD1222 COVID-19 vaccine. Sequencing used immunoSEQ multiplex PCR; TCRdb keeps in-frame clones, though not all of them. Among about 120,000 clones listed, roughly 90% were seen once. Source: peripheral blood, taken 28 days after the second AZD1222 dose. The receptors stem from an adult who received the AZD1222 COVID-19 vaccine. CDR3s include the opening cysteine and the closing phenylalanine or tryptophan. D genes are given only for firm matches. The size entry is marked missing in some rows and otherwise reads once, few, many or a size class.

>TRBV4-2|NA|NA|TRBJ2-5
TGTGCCAGCAGCCAACAGGTAGTTCAGGGGAGAGAGACCCAGTACTTC
CASSQQVVQGRETQYF
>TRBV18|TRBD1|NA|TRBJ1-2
TGTGCCAGCTCACCAGGGACAGGGGGCGTCTATGGCTACACCTTC
CASSPGTGGVYGYTF
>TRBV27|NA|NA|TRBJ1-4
TGTGCCAGCAGTTTATCATCTACCCTGTTGAGAAAACTGTTTTTT
CASSLSSTLLRKLFF
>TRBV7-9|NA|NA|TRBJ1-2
TGTGCCAGCAGCTTAGTGAACGAGGGGCTGGGCTATGGCTACACCTTC
CASSLVNEGLGYGYTF
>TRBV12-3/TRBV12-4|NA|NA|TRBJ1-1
TGTGCCAGCAGTTCAGGGACTGAAGCTTTCTTT
CASSSGTEAFF
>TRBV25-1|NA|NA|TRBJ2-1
TGTGCCAGCAGTGACACTAGCACTATTTCCAGTGAGCAGTTCTTC
CASSDTSTISSEQFF
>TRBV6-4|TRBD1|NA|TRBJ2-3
TGTGCCAGCAGTGACGGACAGGGGGCAGATACGCAGTATTTT
CASSDGQGADTQYF
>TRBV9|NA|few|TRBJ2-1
TGTGCCAGCAGCGTAGGGGGTCTCAATGAGCAGTTCTTC
CASSVGGLNEQFF
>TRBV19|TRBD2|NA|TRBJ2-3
TGTGCCAGTAGTATGGTCAGCGGGAGAGGGACAGATACGCAGTATTTT
CASSMVSGRGTDTQYF
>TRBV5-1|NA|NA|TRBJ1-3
TGCGCCAGCAGCCCCGGCAGTGACGGCTACTCTGGAAACACCATATATTTT
CASSPGSDGYSGNTIYF
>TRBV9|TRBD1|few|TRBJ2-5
TGTGCCAGCAGCACCGGGACAGGAGGGCAGGTGACCCAGTACTTC
CASSTGTGGQVTQYF
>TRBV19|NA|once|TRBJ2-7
TGTGCCAGTAGTTTGCCGGGTAGCGAGCAGTACTTC
CASSLPGSEQYF
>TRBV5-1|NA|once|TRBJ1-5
TGCGCCAGCAGCCCCGAGGAGGGCCCTCCTAATCAGCCCCAGCATTTT
CASSPEEGPPNQPQHF
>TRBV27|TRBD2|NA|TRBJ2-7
TGTGCCAGCAGTTTATCGATGAGGACTAGCGGGAGAGCCTACGAGCAGTACTTC
CASSLSMRTSGRAYEQYF
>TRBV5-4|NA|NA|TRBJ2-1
TGTGCCAGCAGCTTTGTGGGGTCCTACAATGAGCAGTTCTTC
CASSFVGSYNEQFF
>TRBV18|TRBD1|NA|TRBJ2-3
TGTGCCAGCTCACCGACAGGGGGCGCGTTGGGTCGCACAGATACGCAGTATTTT
CASSPTGGALGRTDTQYF
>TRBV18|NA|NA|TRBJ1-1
TGTGCCAGCTCACCACCGTACAGGCTGAACACTGAAGCTTTCTTT
CASSPPYRLNTEAFF
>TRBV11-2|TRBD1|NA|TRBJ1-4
TGTGCCAGCAGCTTAGAAGGGGGCAATGAAAAACTGTTTTTT
CASSLEGGNEKLFF
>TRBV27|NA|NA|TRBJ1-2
TGTGCCAGCAGTCCCCAAAAGGGCTTCGGCGGCTACACCTTC
CASSPQKGFGGYTF
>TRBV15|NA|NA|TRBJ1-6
TGTGCCACCAGCAGGACAGTGGACAATTCACCCCTCCACTTT
CATSRTVDNSPLHF
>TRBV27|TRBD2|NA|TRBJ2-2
TGTGCCAGCAGTTTCGGCGGGAGGGTCGGCACCGGGGAGCTGTTTTTT
CASSFGGRVGTGELFF
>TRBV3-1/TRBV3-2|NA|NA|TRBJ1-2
TGTGCCAGCAGCCAAGAGGTACAGATCTATGGCTACACCTTC
CASSQEVQIYGYTF
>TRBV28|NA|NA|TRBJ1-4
TGTGCCAGCAGAAAGGGGGGGTCCGAGGGAAAACTGTTTTTT
CASRKGGSEGKLFF
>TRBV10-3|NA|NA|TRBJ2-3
TGTGCCATTGCGTCACAGGGAGACACAGATACGCAGTATTTT
CAIASQGDTDTQYF
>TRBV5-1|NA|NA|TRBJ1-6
TGCGCCAGCAGCTTGGCCTCCCAGGACAGTATTGATTCACCCCTCCACTTT
CASSLASQDSIDSPLHF
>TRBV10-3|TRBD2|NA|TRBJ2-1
TGTGCCATCAGTGGGACTAGCGGGAGGATAAACTACAATGAGCAGTTCTTC
CAISGTSGRINYNEQFF
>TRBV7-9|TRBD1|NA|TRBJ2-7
TGTGCCACCAATCCCGGACAGGCAACCTACGAGCAGTACTTC
CATNPGQATYEQYF
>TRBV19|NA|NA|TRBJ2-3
TGTGCCAGTAGTATAGGCGGGTTGTTAGATACGCAGTATTTT
CASSIGGLLDTQYF